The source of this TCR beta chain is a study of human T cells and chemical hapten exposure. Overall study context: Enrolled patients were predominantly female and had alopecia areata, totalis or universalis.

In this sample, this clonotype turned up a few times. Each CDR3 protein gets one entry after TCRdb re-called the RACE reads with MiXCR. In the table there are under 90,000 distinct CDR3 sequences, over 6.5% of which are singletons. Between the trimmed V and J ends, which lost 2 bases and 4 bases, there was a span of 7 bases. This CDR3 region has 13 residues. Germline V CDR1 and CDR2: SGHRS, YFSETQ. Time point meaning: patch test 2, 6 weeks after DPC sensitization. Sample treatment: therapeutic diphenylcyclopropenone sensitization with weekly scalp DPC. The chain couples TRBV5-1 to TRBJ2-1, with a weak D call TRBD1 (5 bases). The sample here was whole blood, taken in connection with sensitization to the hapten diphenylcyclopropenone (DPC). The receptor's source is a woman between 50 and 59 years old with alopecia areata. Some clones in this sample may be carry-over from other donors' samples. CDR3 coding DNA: TGCGCCAGCAGCTTCCAGGGTTACAATGAGCAGTTCTTC. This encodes CASSFQGYNEQFF.